These T cell receptor beta chains were read from a single sample in a study of T-cell memory formation after mild COVID-19. TCRdb used MiXCR to reprocess the 5' RACE reads, holding one entry per CDR3 protein. The sample consists of roughly 130,000 distinct CDR3 sequences, roughly 15% of them appearing once. Sequencing was done on a sample of PBMCs or a T cell subset sorted from them (not recorded which). Receptor source: an adult woman who had mild COVID-19 (a few samples of this study predate the infection). Cell type and time point are not known. CDR3s include the opening cysteine and the closing phenylalanine or tryptophan. D genes are given only for firm matches. Some rows mark clone size as missing; the rest say once, few, many or name a class of expanded clone.

CDR3 DNA	CDR3 protein	clone size	D gene	V gene	J gene
TGTGCCAGCAGTGAGGGGAATAGCGGGTTAAGGTATTTT	CASSEGNSGLRYF	many	TRBD2	TRBV2	TRBJ2-3
TGTGCCAGCAGCTTGGAGGTAGCTGGGCACAATGAGCAGTTCTTC	CASSLEVAGHNEQFF	-	-	TRBV5-4	TRBJ2-1
TGTGCCAGCAGTTACTCGCGCAATCTAGCGGGGGGACGTCAAGAGACCCAGTACTTC	CASSYSRNLAGGRQETQYF	-	TRBD2	TRBV6-5	TRBJ2-5
TGTGCCAGTAGTATAGGGATCACTGAAGCTTTCTTT	CASSIGITEAFF	-	-	TRBV19	TRBJ1-1
TGTGCCAGCAGTTACGGAGGGCAGACCGTAGGCTACACCTTC	CASSYGGQTVGYTF	-	-	TRBV6-6	TRBJ1-2
TGTGCCACCAGTGGAAGGATTGGAGAGATTCAGTACTTC	CATSGRIGEIQYF	-	-	TRBV24-1	TRBJ2-4
TGCGCCAGCAGCAGATTAACAGGGAATGAGGAGACCCAGTACTTC	CASSRLTGNEETQYF	-	-	TRBV5-1	TRBJ2-5
TGTGCCAGCAGCCTCCGGGACAGGGGTTCCTACGAGCAGTACTTC	CASSLRDRGSYEQYF	few	TRBD1	TRBV5-4	TRBJ2-7
TGTGCCAGCACCAACCCCGGGGTGGGCGAGACCCAGTACTTC	CASTNPGVGETQYF	few	-	TRBV7-2	TRBJ2-5
TGCAGTGCCCACCCCACCAGGGGAATCGTCGTCGGCAATGAGCAGTTCTTC	CSAHPTRGIVVGNEQFF	once	-	TRBV20-1	TRBJ2-1
TGTGCCAGCAGTAGGGGGAGGACCTACAATGAGCAGTTCTTC	CASSRGRTYNEQFF	-	-	TRBV6-2/TRBV6-3	TRBJ2-1
TGTGCCAGCAGCGCCCAGGGACGGGGCGGGGAGCTGTTTTTT	CASSAQGRGGELFF	-	-	TRBV9	TRBJ2-2
TGCAGTGCTAGCACGACAGAGTACCAAGAGACCCAGTACTTC	CSASTTEYQETQYF	few	-	TRBV20-1	TRBJ2-5
TGTGCCAGCAGCGAAAGCGGGGGAGTGACAGATACGCAGTATTTT	CASSESGGVTDTQYF	-	TRBD2	TRBV9	TRBJ2-3
TGTGCCAGCAGCTCCGGCGGGGGTTTAGCTTTCTTT	CASSSGGGLAFF	few	-	TRBV12-3/TRBV12-4	TRBJ1-1
TGTGCCAGCAGTTTCCGGGACAGGGGGAATGAGCAGTTCTTC	CASSFRDRGNEQFF	few	TRBD1	TRBV27	TRBJ2-1
TGCAGTGCTAGAGACGGTAGCGGGACGAACTACGAGCAGTACTTC	CSARDGSGTNYEQYF	-	TRBD2	TRBV20-1	TRBJ2-7
TGTGCCAGCAGTGAATGGTCCTGGCCCCTCCACTTT	CASSEWSWPLHF	few	-	TRBV6-1	TRBJ1-6
TGCGCCAGCAGCTCGGGAGGTGCTGGGGCCAACGTCCTGACTTTC	CASSSGGAGANVLTF	-	TRBD2	TRBV5-1	TRBJ2-6
TGTGCCAGCAGTTTAGCGGGCAGGGGGCGTGAGCAGTTCTTC	CASSLAGRGREQFF	-	TRBD1	TRBV12-3/TRBV12-4	TRBJ2-1
TGTGCCAGCAGCCAAGATACGGTGAACACTGAAGCTTTCTTT	CASSQDTVNTEAFF	few	-	TRBV14	TRBJ1-1
TGTGCCAGCGCTCGTGCGGGGAATTCACCCCTCCACTTT	CASARAGNSPLHF	-	-	TRBV5-5	TRBJ1-6
TGTGCCAGCAGCTTGGACAGGGCGAACACTGAAGCTTTCTTT	CASSLDRANTEAFF	few	-	TRBV5-5	TRBJ1-1
TGTGCCAGCAGACCTGGGACAGACCGAGGGACCCAGTACTTC	CASRPGTDRGTQYF	many	TRBD1	TRBV12-3/TRBV12-4	TRBJ2-5
TGCGCCAGCAGCTCCCGGACCGGGATTAGCACAGATACGCAGTATTTT	CASSSRTGISTDTQYF	many	-	TRBV5-1	TRBJ2-3
TGTGCCAGCAGTGAAAAACAGGCAATCCACCCTGAAGCTTTCTTT	CASSEKQAIHPEAFF	few	-	TRBV2	TRBJ1-1
TGCGCCAGCAGCTTGGATCCCTTTGTGGGTACCGGGGAGCTGTTTTTT	CASSLDPFVGTGELFF	few	-	TRBV5-1	TRBJ2-2
TGCGCCAGCAGCTTGGGGGGGGCTGCTAATGAAAAACTGTTTTTT	CASSLGGAANEKLFF	-	-	TRBV5-1	TRBJ1-4
TGCAGCGCCAAACAGGGGGCCCCAGTAGCTTTCTTT	CSAKQGAPVAFF	-	TRBD1	TRBV29-1	TRBJ1-1
TGTGCCAGCAGCTCCTTTAGCGGGAGCTACAATGAGCAGTTCTTC	CASSSFSGSYNEQFF	few	TRBD2	TRBV13	TRBJ2-1
TGTGCCAGCAGCCAAGGCGACAGGGGTGGATCCTACGAGCAGTACTTC	CASSQGDRGGSYEQYF	-	TRBD1	TRBV14	TRBJ2-7
TGCGCCAGCAGCCAGGTAACAGGAGGCCCTTATGAGCAGTACTTC	CASSQVTGGPYEQYF	few	-	TRBV4-1	TRBJ2-7
TGTGCCATCAGGGGACAGACAGGGATCGGCGCAGATACGCAGTATTTT	CAIRGQTGIGADTQYF	-	TRBD1	TRBV10-3	TRBJ2-3